This T cell receptor beta chain came from a study of T cells of healthy individuals. Each CDR3 protein gets one entry after TCRdb re-called the 5' RACE reads with MiXCR. There are 75,000 to 95,000 distinct CDR3 sequences in the sample; around 5.1% occur only once, and roughly 7.6% lies in the top ten. CDR1 and CDR2 (germline): LNHDA, SQIVND (reference sequence). The CDR3 runs 15 residues. The trim removed 5 bases at V and 1 base at J, leaving 7 bases unmatched. The source of this sequence is a female donor in good health. The rearrangement links TRBV19 to TRBJ2-7, with 8 positions matching TRBD2. CDR3 bases: TGTGCCAGTAGTTTTAGTATAGCGGGATCCTACGAGCAGTACTTC. It codes for CASSFSIAGSYEQYF.